Below are 8 T cell receptor beta chains sequenced from a single sample in a study of shared clonotypes between healthy human individuals. The protocol was immunoSEQ multiplex PCR, while the TCRdb copy is restricted to in-frame clones and leaves out a portion. The sample lists under 650,000 clones, 95% to 97% occurring once. Sequencing was performed on naive CD4+ T cells sorted from blood. Subset denoted: CD45RA+ positively selected. These receptor sequences come from a woman aged 25-40 years in good health.

This chain joins TRBV5-1 and TRBJ2-7; 9 bases are shared with TRBD1. This CDR3 is built from 16 residues. After removal of 0 bases from V and 0 bases from J, the junction contained 4 bases not matched to a gene. CDR1 and CDR2 (germline): SGHRS, YFSETQ. The DNA for the CDR3 is TGCGCCAGCAGCTTGGACAGGGGGCAGCCCTCCTACGAGCAGTACTTC. Protein sequence: CASSLDRGQPSYEQYF.

This chain uses TRBV19 with TRBJ1-5, with TRBD1 matching 8 bases. Germline lookup yields CDR1 LNHDA and CDR2 SQIVND (reference sequence). CDR3 length: 14 amino acids. V shed 4 bases, J shed 4 bases, and the junction held 3 bases outside the gene matches. The CDR3, as DNA: TGTGCCAGTAGTACGCAGGGGGCGAATCAGCCCCAGCATTTT. It encodes CASSTQGANQPQHF.

V usage is TRBV5-5 and J usage is TRBJ2-7; 9 positions match TRBD1. CDR1 is SGHKS, CDR2 YYEKEE, per germline (reference sequence). V lost 0 bases to trimming and J lost 5 bases; unmatched junction nucleotides: 12. This CDR3 is built from 17 residues. The CDR3 DNA is TGTGCCAGCAGCTTGGAAAGGTACGGGACAGGGATGAACGAGCAGTACTTC. It is translated as CASSLERYGTGMNEQYF.

This clone has a single count. This chain uses TRBV27 with TRBJ2-1; 10 bases match TRBD2. The germline gives CDR1 MNHEY, CDR2 SMNVEV (reference sequence). This CDR3 comprises 17 residues. J lost 5 bases, V lost 6 bases, and 13 bases had no gene match. The CDR3 DNA reads as TGTGCCAGCAGCTCATTATTTGGGACTAGCGTGAACAATGAGCAGTTCTTC. It yields the protein CASSSLFGTSVNNEQFF.

The rearrangement joins TRBV7-2 to TRBJ1-1; D gene ambiguous. This CDR3 spans 13 amino acids. Trimming took 1 base from V and 4 from J, leaving 7 bases between them. Germline CDR1 SGHTA, CDR2 FQGNSA. CDR3 loop: CASSLDLTTEAFF. For the CDR3, the DNA is TGTGCCAGCAGCTTAGATCTTACCACTGAAGCTTTCTTT.

The genes are TRBV28 and TRBJ1-5; 10 positions agree with TRBD1. CDR3 length equals 18 residues. The J segment lost 8 bases and the V segment lost 1 base, leaving 14 bases of the junction unmatched. Germline CDR1 is MDHEN and CDR2 is SYDVKM. The CDR3 region is CASSLSYSGQGRRKPQHF. The CDR3 DNA reads TGTGCCAGCAGTTTATCCTATTCGGGACAGGGGAGAAGGAAGCCCCAGCATTTT. Together with reference TRBV28 and TRBJ1-5, the CDR3 gives the full variable domain: DVKVTQSSRYLVKRTGEKVFLECVQDMDHENMFWYRQDPGLGLRLIYFSYDVKMKEKGDIPEGYSVSREKKERFSLILESASTNQTSMYLCASSLSYSGQGRRKPQHFGDGTRLSIL.

V gene TRBV2 combines with J gene TRBJ1-2; no clear D gene. The CDR3 runs to 14 residues. V shed 2 bases and J shed 3 bases, with 10 bases lying between them. CDR1 and CDR2 from the germline V gene are SNHLY and FYNNEI. CDR3 region: CASSEFGSHYGYTF. The CDR3 region has the DNA TGTGCCAGCAGTGAATTTGGTAGTCACTATGGCTACACCTTC.

The chain carries TRBV5-4 and TRBJ2-3; the match to TRBD1 covers 7 bases. Germline values: CDR1 SGHNT, CDR2 YYREEE (reference sequence). J lost 0 bases, V lost 4 bases, and 8 bases had no gene match. The CDR3 runs to 16 residues. In nucleotides, the CDR3 is TGTGCCAGCAGCGTGGGACAGACGACTAGCACAGATACGCAGTATTTT. It yields the protein CASSVGQTTSTDTQYF.